This TCR beta chain was identified during a study of T-cell memory formation after mild COVID-19. Study overall: Most TCR clusters belonged to a single donor. Study-level points and caveats: Among clones contracting day 15 to 85, CD4/CD8 was balanced, whereas later expanders leaned CD4+.

The CDR3 is 13 amino acids. V lost 4 bases and J 2 bases, leaving 9 bases between the germline ends. CDR1 SGHRS and CDR2 YFSETQ come from the germline V gene. Many counts were recorded for this clonotype. Its specificity is not known. A single record per CDR3 protein comes from TCRdb applying MiXCR to the 5' RACE reads. The sample contains 470,000 or so distinct CDR3 sequences, 20% of which appear only once. Sequences were obtained from PBMCs or a T cell subset sorted from them (not recorded which). The chain recombines TRBV5-1 with TRBJ2-5; D unclear. The clonotype was recovered from an adult woman who had mild COVID-19 (a few samples of this study predate the infection). Cell type and time point are not known. DNA for the CDR3: TGCGCCAGCAGCCTACTGATACAAGAGACCCAGTACTTC. It codes for CASSLLIQETQYF.